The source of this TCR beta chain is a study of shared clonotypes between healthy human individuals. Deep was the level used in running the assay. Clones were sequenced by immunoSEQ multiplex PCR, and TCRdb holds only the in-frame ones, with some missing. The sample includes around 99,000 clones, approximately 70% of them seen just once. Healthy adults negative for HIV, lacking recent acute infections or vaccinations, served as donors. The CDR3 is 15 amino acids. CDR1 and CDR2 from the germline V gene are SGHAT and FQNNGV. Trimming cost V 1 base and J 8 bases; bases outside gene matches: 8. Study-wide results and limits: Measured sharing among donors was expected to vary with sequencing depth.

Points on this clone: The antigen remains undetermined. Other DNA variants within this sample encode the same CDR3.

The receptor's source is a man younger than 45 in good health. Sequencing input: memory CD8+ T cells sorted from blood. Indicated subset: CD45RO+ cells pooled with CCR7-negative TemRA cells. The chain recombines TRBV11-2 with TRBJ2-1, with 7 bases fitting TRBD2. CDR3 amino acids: CASSLAPRGGDEQFF. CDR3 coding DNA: TGTGCCAGCAGCTTAGCTCCTCGCGGGGGTGATGAGCAGTTCTTC. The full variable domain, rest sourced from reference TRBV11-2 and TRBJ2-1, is EAGVAQSPRYKIIEKRQSVAFWCNPISGHATLYWYQQILGQGPKLLIQFQNNGVVDDSQLPKDRFSAERLKGVDSTLKIQPAKLEDSAVYLCASSLAPRGGDEQFFGPGTRLTVL.